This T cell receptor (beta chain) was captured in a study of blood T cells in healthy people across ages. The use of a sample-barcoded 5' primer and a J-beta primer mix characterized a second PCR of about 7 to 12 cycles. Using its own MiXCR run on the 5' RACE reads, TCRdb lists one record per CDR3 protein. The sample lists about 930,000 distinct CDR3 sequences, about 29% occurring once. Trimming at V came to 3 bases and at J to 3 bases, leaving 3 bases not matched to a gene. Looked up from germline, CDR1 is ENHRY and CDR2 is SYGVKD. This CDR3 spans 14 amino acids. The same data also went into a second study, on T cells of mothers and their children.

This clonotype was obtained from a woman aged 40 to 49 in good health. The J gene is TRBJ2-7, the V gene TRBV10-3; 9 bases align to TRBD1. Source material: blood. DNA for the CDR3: TGTGCCATCAGTGATTGGGACAGGGACTACGAGCAGTACTTC. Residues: CAISDWDRDYEQYF.